Below are 6 T cell receptor beta chains sequenced from a single sample in a study of T cell repertoires in cytomegalovirus infection. TCRdb itself ran the reads through MiXCR, one entry per CDR3 protein. This table holds approximately 630,000 distinct CDR3 sequences, roughly 26% found once. Sequencing was carried out using CD8+ T cells from PBMCs. Receptor source: a human donor in good health (CMV status not recorded). Some clones in this sample may be carry-over from other donors' samples.

This clonotype was recorded a few times. V gene TRBV11-3 combines with J gene TRBJ1-6, with D perhaps matching TRBD1 (6 bases). Trimming took 2 bases from V and 6 from J, leaving 26 bases between them. The CDR3 loop spans 20 amino acids. The germline V gene has CDR1 SGHNT and CDR2 YENEEA. The CDR3, as DNA: TGTGCCAGCAGCTTAAAGCTACAGGGCGAGATCAAGCGAGCTAATTCACCCCTCCACTTT. This encodes CASSLKLQGEIKRANSPLHF.

This clonotype was picked up a small number of times. This chain links TRBV29-1 with TRBJ2-1, with 7 bases identical to TRBD1. Per the germline V gene, CDR1 is SQVTM and CDR2 is ANQGSEA. V lost 5 bases to trimming and J lost 3 bases; unmatched junction nucleotides: 7. The CDR3 covers 14 residues. CDR3 bases: TGCAGCGTTTGGCGGCAGGGGGTCTACAATGAGCAGTTCTTC. Its protein is CSVWRQGVYNEQFF.

About this clonotype itself: The conserved final phenylalanine or tryptophan is absent from the CDR3, which likely points to a read error. The chain links TRBV7-6 to TRBJ1-1; D uncertain. Germline V gene data show CDR1 as SGHVS and CDR2 as FNYEAQ. The germline V and J ends were trimmed by 3 bases and 5 bases, with 4 bases remaining between them. The CDR3 extends over 11 amino acids. CDR3 residues: CASSLSTEAFL. In DNA, the CDR3 is TGTGCCAGCAGCTTGTCGACTGAAGCTTTCCTT.

The V call is TRBV27, the J call TRBJ1-1; no firm D call. The V end was cut by 6 bases, the J end by 8 bases, with 25 bases between. From germline, CDR1 is MNHEY and CDR2 SMNVEV (reference sequence). The CDR3 loop spans 16 amino acids. DNA of the CDR3: TGTGCCAGCAGCCGAGGGTCCACGACATACTTGAGAGAAGCTTTCTTT. Translated, it gives CASSRGSTTYLREAFF.

This clonotype was found a few times. The gene calls are TRBV27 and TRBJ1-6, with D maybe TRBD1 (5 bases). The length of the CDR3 is 14 residues. Germline lookup yields CDR1 MNHEY and CDR2 SMNVEV (reference sequence). The germline V and J ends were trimmed by 2 bases and 7 bases, with 9 bases remaining between them. The CDR3 DNA sequence: TGTGCCAGCAGTTTACAGGCAGGGAATTCACCCCTCCACTTT. Translated, it gives CASSLQAGNSPLHF.

V is TRBV2 and J is TRBJ1-2, with D perhaps matching TRBD1 (5 bases). V was clipped by 0 bases and J by 8 bases, with 16 bases between them. There are 15 residues in the CDR3. From germline, CDR1 is SNHLY and CDR2 FYNNEI. The CDR3 DNA sequence: TGTGCCAGCAGTGAAGCGAGGGAGACAGATGGGGGCTACACCTTC. Encoded protein: CASSEARETDGGYTF.